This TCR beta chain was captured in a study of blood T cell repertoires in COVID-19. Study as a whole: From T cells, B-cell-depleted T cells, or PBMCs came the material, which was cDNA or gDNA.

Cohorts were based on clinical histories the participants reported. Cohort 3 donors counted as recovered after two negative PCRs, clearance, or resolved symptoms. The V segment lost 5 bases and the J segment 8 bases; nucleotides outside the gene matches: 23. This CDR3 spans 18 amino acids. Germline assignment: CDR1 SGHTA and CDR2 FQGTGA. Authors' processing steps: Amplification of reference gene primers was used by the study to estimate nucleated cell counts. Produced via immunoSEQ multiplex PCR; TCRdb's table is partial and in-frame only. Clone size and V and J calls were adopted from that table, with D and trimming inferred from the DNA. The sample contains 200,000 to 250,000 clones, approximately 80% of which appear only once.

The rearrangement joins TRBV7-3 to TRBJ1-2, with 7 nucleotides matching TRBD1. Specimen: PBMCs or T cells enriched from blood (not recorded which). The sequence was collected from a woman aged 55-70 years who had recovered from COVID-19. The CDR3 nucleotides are TGTGCCAGCAGCCCGGGAGGGGCAGGGGGGTCGTATGCGGCAGGCTACACCTTC. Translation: CASSPGGAGGSYAAGYTF.